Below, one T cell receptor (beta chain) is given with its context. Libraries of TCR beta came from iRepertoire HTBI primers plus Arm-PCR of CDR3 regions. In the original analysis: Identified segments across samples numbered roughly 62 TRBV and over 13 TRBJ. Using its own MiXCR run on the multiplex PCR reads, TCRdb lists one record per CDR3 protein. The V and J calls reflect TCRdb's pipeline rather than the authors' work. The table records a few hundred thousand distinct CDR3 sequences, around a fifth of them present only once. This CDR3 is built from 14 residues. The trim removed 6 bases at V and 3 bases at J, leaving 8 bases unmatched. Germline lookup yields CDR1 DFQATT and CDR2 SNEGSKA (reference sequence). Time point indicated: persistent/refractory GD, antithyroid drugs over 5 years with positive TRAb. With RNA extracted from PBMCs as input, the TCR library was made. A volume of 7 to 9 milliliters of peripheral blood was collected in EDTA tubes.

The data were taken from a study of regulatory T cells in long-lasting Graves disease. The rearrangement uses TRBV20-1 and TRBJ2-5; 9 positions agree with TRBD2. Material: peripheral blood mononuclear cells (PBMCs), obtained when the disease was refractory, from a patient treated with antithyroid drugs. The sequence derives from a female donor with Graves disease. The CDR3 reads CSAHPSGRKETQYF. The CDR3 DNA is TGCAGTGCACATCCAAGCGGGAGGAAAGAGACCCAGTACTTC.